This TCR beta chain was retrieved from a study of Ad26.COV2.S vaccination and SARS-CoV-2 variants. Profiled with immunoSEQ multiplex PCR; TCRdb holds only in-frame clones, not every one. Of over 110,000 clones in the sample, roughly 88% were seen once. Of note for this clone: Its antigen is still unknown. The junction differs from germline at one of its ends, possibly a read error.

The CDR3 extends over 18 amino acids. The germline V gene has CDR1 SSHAT and CDR2 FNYEAQ (reference sequence). General study findings and limits: Total T cell responses, in the TCR breadth and depth analyses, may have been underestimated. Individuals receiving vaccine had higher spike-specific TCR breadth than placebo recipients did. After vaccination, reports described spike-specific CD8+ and CD4+ T cell responses as showing substantial breadth.

Sample: peripheral blood, taken after recovery from COVID-19. This sequence was found in a human donor who had recovered from COVID-19. J is TRBJ2-5 and V is TRBV7-7; TRBD1 agrees at 11 bases. CDR3 nucleotides: TGTGCTAGCAGCTTAGGATCCCGGACAGGGGGCGCGGGGGAGACCCAGTACTTC. This sequence encodes CASSLGSRTGGAGETQYF.